The clone carrying this T cell receptor (beta chain) came up a few times. Its antigen remains unidentified. This entry comes from a study of T cells after yellow fever vaccination. Study-wide points: Abundant clonotypes from the bulk population could get into FACS-sorted repertoires as contaminants.

TCRdb reprocessed the 5' RACE reads via MiXCR and lists one record per CDR3 protein. Among 620,000 or so distinct CDR3 sequences listed, around a sixth were seen once. Germline CDR1 reads SEHNR; CDR2 reads FQNEAQ (reference sequence). J gave up 9 bases and V 3 bases, and 4 bases lay outside the gene matches. This CDR3 is built from 13 residues. The source material was PBMCs, sampled about 5 days after the first yellow fever vaccination. The gene calls are TRBV7-9 and TRBJ2-1, with TRBD2 identical over 8 bases. The receptor comes from a man between 18 and 29 years old who received the YFV17D yellow fever vaccine. CDR3 in DNA: TGTGCCAGCAGCTTCCGGGGGGGCCCTGAGCAGTTCTTC. Its translation: CASSFRGGPEQFF. Filled out from reference TRBV7-9 and TRBJ2-1, the complete variable domain reads DTGVSQNPRHKITKRGQNVTFRCDPISEHNRLYWYRQTLGQGPEFLTYFQNEAQLEKSRLLSDRFSAERPKGSFSTLEIQRTEQGDSAMYLCASSFRGGPEQFFGPGTRLTVL.